This T cell receptor (beta chain) was recorded in a study of T cells in Graves' hyperthyroidism and ophthalmopathy. This clonotype was seen a handful of times. V shed 5 bases and J 3 bases; nucleotides not matched to a gene: 11. Germline CDR1 SGHAT, CDR2 FQNNGV. The CDR3 totals 16 residues. The cohort's ophthalmopathy patients, a group with duration under 3 months, had a Clinical Activity Score of at least 3 and a NOSPECS grade of at least 4. Lactation, pregnancy, other autoimmune disease or uncontrolled infection excluded patients. Template material for amplifying TCR beta CDR3 regions consisted of RNA transcripts. Initially, a first-round RT-PCR of the TCR CDR3 employed the HTBI primer set. TCRdb reanalysed the multiplex PCR reads using MiXCR and keeps one entry per CDR3 protein. The table shows under 400,000 distinct CDR3 sequences, with approximately 18% occurring only once.

The chain links TRBV11-2 to TRBJ2-7; 9 nucleotides align to TRBD2. The clonotype comes from a woman aged 40 to 49 with Graves' ophthalmopathy. Sequenced material: blood. CDR3 DNA sequence: TGTGCCAGCAGCCCAAGACCTCTAGCGGGAAACTACGAGCAGTACTTC. It translates to CASSPRPLAGNYEQYF.